This T cell receptor (beta chain) was captured in a study of blood T cell repertoires in COVID-19. In the study overall: The study drew acute and convalescent COVID-19 samples from the United States, Italy and Spain. PBMCs, B-cell-depleted T cells, or T cells were the source of the cDNA or gDNA that made up the material.

In the study's own analysis: From reference gene primer amplification, estimates of nucleated cell counts were derived. Profiled with immunoSEQ multiplex PCR; TCRdb holds only in-frame clones, not every one. The D gene and trimming were derived from the DNA, and the V and J assignments and clone size from that table. The sample has about 43,000 clones, approximately 90% seen once. Seattle participants joined during active infection and were tracked over time. The CDR3 sequence is 15 residues long. V lost 0 bases and J 7 bases, leaving 18 bases between the germline ends. Germline V lookup: CDR1 SQVTM, CDR2 ANQGSEA.

The TCR comes from a man aged 35 to 55 with COVID-19, enrolled during active disease. The J gene is TRBJ1-1, the V gene TRBV29-1; no firm D call. The sequencing input was peripheral blood. This chain's CDR3 is CSVEDQAVGPLEAFF. The CDR3 bases are TGCAGCGTTGAAGATCAAGCGGTGGGTCCCCTTGAAGCTTTCTTT.